This T cell receptor (beta chain) was profiled in a study of cytomegalovirus exposure and HLA in healthy donors. About this clone: The antigen is unknown.

General study results and limits: Prior analysis indicated that the majority of TCR beta V segments exhibited productivity approximately 87% or approximately 30% of the time.

Amplification used 60 Vbeta primers and 13 Jbeta primers. Clones were read by immunoSEQ multiplex PCR, and TCRdb kept only the in-frame ones, dropping some. Among approximately 240,000 clones listed, roughly 80% were seen once. J was trimmed by 0 bases and V by 6 bases; bases with no gene match: 4. Germline loops: CDR1 ENHRY, CDR2 SYGVKD. CDR3 length: 14 residues. The chain combines TRBV10-3 with TRBJ1-1; 7 bases match TRBD1. The sequencing input was PBMCs. The clonotype comes from a middle-aged woman in good health and CMV-seropositive. CDR3 protein: CAIREGQMNTEAFF. CDR3 coding DNA: TGTGCCATCAGAGAGGGACAGATGAACACTGAAGCTTTCTTT.